One and the same sample provided the 20 T cell receptor beta chains below, sequenced in a study of blood T cell repertoires in COVID-19. TCRdb keeps only in-frame clones here, not all; method: immunoSEQ multiplex PCR. The sample holds about 170,000 clones, over 70% seen once. The sequenced sample consisted of PBMCs or T cells enriched from blood (not recorded which). Receptors originate from a woman in her forties or fifties in a cohort exposed to, infected with or recovered from COVID-19 (not recorded which).

This chain links TRBV7-3 with TRBJ2-1, with 7 bases lining up with TRBD2. CDR1 is SGHTA, CDR2 FQGTGA, per germline. The CDR3 consists of 13 residues. The ends lost 5 bases at V and 8 bases at J; junction bases unmatched: 6. CDR3 region: CASSTRGGDEQFF. The CDR3 bases are TGTGCCAGCAGCACCCGGGGAGGGGATGAGCAGTTCTTC.

The genes are TRBV7-2 and TRBJ2-3, with 9 bases lining up with TRBD2. This CDR3 region has 16 residues. Germline V gene lookup returns CDR1 SGHTA and CDR2 FQGNSA. V was clipped by 0 bases and J by 3 bases; unmatched bases: 4. As DNA, the CDR3 is TGTGCCAGCAGCTTAGCCCTAGCGGGGTGGACAGATACGCAGTATTTT. Protein: CASSLALAGWTDTQYF.

The V call is TRBV6-4, the J call TRBJ1-5; perhaps TRBD1 as D (6 bases). Germline V gene lookup returns CDR1 MRHNA and CDR2 SNTAGT. V was trimmed by 6 bases and J by 1 base, leaving 16 bases between them. The CDR3 length is 16 residues. The CDR3 coding sequence is TGTGCCAGCAGGGGTCCACAGGGATGGAGCAATCAGCCCCAGCATTTT. Its protein product is CASRGPQGWSNQPQHF.

The count of this clone is one. The chain uses TRBV5-1 and TRBJ1-3; no clear D. Germline V gene lookup returns CDR1 SGHRS and CDR2 YFSETQ. Deletions cut 0 bases from V and 0 bases from J, with 10 bases between. CDR3 length equals 16 residues. The CDR3 nucleotides read TGCGCCAGCAGCTTGGGAGGCCTAGCCTCTGGAAACACCATATATTTT. It encodes CASSLGGLASGNTIYF.

This chain joins TRBV5-6 and TRBJ2-2; no clear D. The ends were cut back, 1 base at V and 3 bases at J, with 7 bases in the middle. CDR3 size: 14 residues. The germline CDR1 and CDR2 sequences are SGHDT and YYEEEE. DNA for the CDR3: TGTGCCAGCAGCTTGTCTGACTACACCGGGGAGCTGTTTTTT. This codes for CASSLSDYTGELFF.

The table lists this clone with a few counts. The chain employs TRBV14 and TRBJ1-6; 8 bases map to TRBD1. The CDR3 sequence is 13 residues long. V was pared by 6 bases and J by 9 bases, with 4 bases of the junction left unmatched. Germline V gives CDR1 SGHDN, CDR2 FVKESK. The CDR3 region is CASRDRVGSPLHF. CDR3 DNA: TGTGCCAGCAGGGACAGGGTGGGTTCACCCCTCCACTTT. Using reference TRBV14 and TRBJ1-6 for the parts outside the CDR3, the full variable domain is EAGVTQFPSHSVIEKGQTVTLRCDPISGHDNLYWYRRVMGKEIKFLLHFVKESKQDESGMPNNRFLAERTGGTYSTLKVQPAELEDSGVYFCASRDRVGSPLHFGNGTRLTVT.

The J gene is TRBJ1-4, the V gene TRBV7-9, with unresolved D. V was pared by 4 bases and J by 7 bases, with 13 bases between. CDR3 length: 14 amino acids. CDR1 is SEHNR, CDR2 FQNEAQ, per germline (reference sequence). The CDR3 DNA is TGTGCCAGCAGCTCCGGCGGGATGGGTGAAAAACTGTTTTTT. Encoded protein: CASSSGGMGEKLFF.

This sequence joins TRBV13 and TRBJ1-1, with no clear D. CDR1 PRHDT and CDR2 FYEKMQ come from the germline V gene (reference sequence). The CDR3 spans 12 residues. Trimming removed 5 bases at V and 5 bases at J, with 9 bases between. Here the CDR3 reads CASSPLETEAFF. The DNA of the CDR3 is TGTGCCAGCAGCCCCCTAGAGACTGAAGCTTTCTTT.

The chain carries TRBV6-5 and TRBJ2-1; D is possibly TRBD1 (6 bases). CDR3 length: 13 residues. Looked up from germline, CDR1 is MNHEY and CDR2 is SVGAGI. Trimming left V 4 bases short and J 3 bases short, with 7 bases between. CDR3 DNA sequence: TGTGCCAGCAGTTTGGACAGCTACAATGAGCAGTTCTTC. Residues: CASSLDSYNEQFF.

The J gene is TRBJ1-3, the V gene TRBV10-3, with 7 nucleotides matching TRBD1. The CDR3 totals 17 residues. Per the germline V gene, CDR1 is ENHRY and CDR2 is SYGVKD. Losses at the gene ends were 0 bases for V and 0 bases for J; bases not matched to a gene: 5. The DNA of the CDR3 is TGTGCCATCAGTGAGTCATCAGGGGGAGGCTCTGGAAACACCATATATTTT. Protein sequence: CAISESSGGGSGNTIYF.

CDR3 nucleotide sequence: TGTGCCAGCAGTGTAAGGACTAGCGGGGGGTCAAATGAGCAGTTCTTC. Encoded protein: CASSVRTSGGSNEQFF. The J gene is TRBJ2-1, the V gene TRBV27; 14 nucleotides align to TRBD2. The J segment lost 7 bases and the V segment lost 5 bases, leaving 7 bases of the junction unmatched. The CDR3 runs 16 residues. Germline V gives CDR1 MNHEY, CDR2 SMNVEV (reference sequence).

This clone was seen a few times. The chain recombines TRBV5-1 with TRBJ2-3; 11 bases are a match to TRBD2. Germline V gene sequence: CDR1 SGHRS, CDR2 YFSETQ. The V and J ends lost 2 bases and 3 bases, in that order; junction bases with no gene match: 5. The CDR3 has 16 residues. Here the CDR3 reads CASSLEPSGGTDTQYF. The CDR3 DNA sequence: TGCGCCAGCAGCTTAGAGCCTAGCGGGGGGACAGATACGCAGTATTTT.

This clone was recorded only once. CDR3 DNA sequence: TGTGCCAGCAGCGACAACAGGGACTACGAGCAGTACTTC. It codes for CASSDNRDYEQYF. V usage is TRBV11-2 and J usage is TRBJ2-7; the D gene is possibly TRBD1 (6 bases). Trimming pared 5 bases from V and 3 bases from J, leaving 11 bases between. CDR3 length: 13 amino acids. Germline CDR1 and CDR2: SGHAT and FQNNGV. Variable domain in full (rest from reference TRBV11-2 and TRBJ2-7): EAGVAQSPRYKIIEKRQSVAFWCNPISGHATLYWYQQILGQGPKLLIQFQNNGVVDDSQLPKDRFSAERLKGVDSTLKIQPAKLEDSAVYLCASSDNRDYEQYFGPGTRLTVT.

The chain uses TRBV7-9 and TRBJ2-5; TRBD1 matches 7 bases. V dropped 4 bases and J dropped 0; count of bases not matched to a gene: 5. CDR3 length: 15 amino acids. The V gene's germline CDR1 is SEHNR and CDR2 FQNEAQ (reference sequence). CDR3 bases: TGTGCCAGCAGCTCACAGGGGACCTACCAAGAGACCCAGTACTTC. Residues: CASSSQGTYQETQYF. Combining the CDR3 with reference TRBV7-9 and TRBJ2-5 gives the whole variable domain DTGVSQNPRHKITKRGQNVTFRCDPISEHNRLYWYRQTLGQGPEFLTYFQNEAQLEKSRLLSDRFSAERPKGSFSTLEIQRTEQGDSAMYLCASSSQGTYQETQYFGPGTRLLVL.

The gene calls are TRBV28 and TRBJ1-5; no clear D. The V gene's germline CDR1 is MDHEN and CDR2 SYDVKM. This CDR3 comprises 20 residues. The V end was cut by 3 bases, the J end by 7 bases, with 31 bases between. The DNA for the CDR3 is TGTGCCAGCAGTTTTTGGGTTCTATTGTCGGACCAAAAGGGAGTCCAGCCCCAGCATTTT. It encodes CASSFWVLLSDQKGVQPQHF.

This clone occurred once. The chain employs TRBV19 and TRBJ2-3, with 8 bases fitting TRBD2. This CDR3 contains 19 residues. The V and J ends lost 5 bases and 5 bases, in that order; junction bases with no gene match: 21. Germline assignment: CDR1 LNHDA and CDR2 SQIVND (reference sequence). Written as DNA, the CDR3 is TGTGCCAGTAGTCGGAGGCATACCTTTGGAGCGGGAGCGCAAGATACGCAGTATTTT. Protein product: CASSRRHTFGAGAQDTQYF.

J is TRBJ2-1 and V is TRBV3-1 (or the pseudogene TRBV3-2), with 9 bases matching TRBD2. J lost 7 bases, V lost 1 base, and 20 bases had no gene match. The CDR3 spans 20 residues. Germline values: CDR1 LGHDT, CDR2 YNNKEL (reference sequence). The CDR3 DNA follows: TGTGCCAGCAGCCAAGTTCCAGGAGGTAGCGGGGGTAGAAGAGGGAATGAGCAGTTCTTC. Translated: CASSQVPGGSGGRRGNEQFF.

Here the CDR3 DNA reads TGTGCCATCAGGGGAGGGTCGCTAGCGGTAGAGCAGTACTTC. Translated: CAIRGGSLAVEQYF. The chain couples TRBV10-3 to TRBJ2-7; 7 nucleotides align to TRBD2. V trimming: 6 bases; J trimming: 7 bases; junction bases outside the gene matches: 12. Germline assignment: CDR1 ENHRY and CDR2 SYGVKD. The CDR3 consists of 14 residues.

This clone was seen a handful of times. The genes are TRBV10-3 and TRBJ2-7; 10 bases agree with TRBD1. Germline V gene data show CDR1 as ENHRY and CDR2 as SYGVKD. V was pared by 7 bases and J by 9 bases, with 12 bases of the junction left unmatched. The CDR3 length is 14 residues. The CDR3 is CAITSGQGTSAQYF. CDR3 in DNA: TGTGCCATCACCTCGGGACAGGGGACCTCTGCGCAGTACTTC.

The rearrangement uses TRBV7-6 and TRBJ2-7; TRBD1 aligns across 11 bases. This CDR3 is 16 amino acids long. The ends lost 5 bases at V and 4 bases at J; junction bases unmatched: 10. The germline gives CDR1 SGHVS, CDR2 FNYEAQ. CDR3 amino acids: CASSNPTGTGGYEQYF. CDR3 DNA sequence: TGTGCCAGCAGCAACCCAACCGGGACAGGGGGATACGAGCAGTACTTC.